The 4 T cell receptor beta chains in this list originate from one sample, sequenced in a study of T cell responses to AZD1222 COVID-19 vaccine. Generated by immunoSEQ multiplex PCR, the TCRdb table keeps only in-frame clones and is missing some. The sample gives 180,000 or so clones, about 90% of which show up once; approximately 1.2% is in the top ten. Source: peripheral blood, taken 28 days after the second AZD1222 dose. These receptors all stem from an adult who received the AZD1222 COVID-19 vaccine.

The CDR3 loop is CASIPSRDTEAFF. For the CDR3, the DNA is TGTGCCAGCATCCCATCCCGGGACACTGAAGCTTTCTTT. This chain links TRBV12-3 or TRBV12-4 with TRBJ1-1, with unresolved D. The CDR3 is 13 amino acids. Trimming stripped 7 bases from V and 3 bases from J, with 12 bases between.

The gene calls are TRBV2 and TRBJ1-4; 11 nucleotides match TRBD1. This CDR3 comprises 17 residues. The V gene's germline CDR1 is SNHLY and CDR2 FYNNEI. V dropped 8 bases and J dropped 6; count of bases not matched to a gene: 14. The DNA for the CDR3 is TGTGCCAGCCTCCGGACAGGGGGCGCCTTTCATTATGAAAAACTGTTTTTT. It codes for CASLRTGGAFHYEKLFF. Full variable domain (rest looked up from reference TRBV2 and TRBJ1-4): EPEVTQTPSHQVTQMGQEVILRCVPISNHLYFYWYRQILGQKVEFLVSFYNNEISEKSEIFDDQFSVERPDGSNFTLKIRSTKLEDSAMYFCASLRTGGAFHYEKLFFGSGTQLSVL.

CDR3 bases: TGTGCCAGCAGCCCTCCCGGGACAGGGGTGACTGAAGCTTTCTTT. Translated, it gives CASSPPGTGVTEAFF. This chain joins TRBV13 and TRBJ1-1, with TRBD1 identical over 10 bases. Unmatched junction bases numbered 8, after V lost 5 bases and J lost 5 bases. The CDR3 extends over 15 amino acids. Germline V gene data show CDR1 as PRHDT and CDR2 as FYEKMQ (reference sequence).

CDR3 sequence: CACNSGEGSPLHF. CDR3 nucleotide sequence: TGTGCCTGCAACTCAGGGGAGGGTTCACCCCTCCACTTT. This sequence joins TRBV30 and TRBJ1-6; D perhaps matches TRBD1 (6 bases). Germline loops: CDR1 GTSNPN, CDR2 SVGIG (reference sequence). V dropped 6 bases and J dropped 9 bases, with 15 bases sitting between them. This CDR3 contains 13 residues.